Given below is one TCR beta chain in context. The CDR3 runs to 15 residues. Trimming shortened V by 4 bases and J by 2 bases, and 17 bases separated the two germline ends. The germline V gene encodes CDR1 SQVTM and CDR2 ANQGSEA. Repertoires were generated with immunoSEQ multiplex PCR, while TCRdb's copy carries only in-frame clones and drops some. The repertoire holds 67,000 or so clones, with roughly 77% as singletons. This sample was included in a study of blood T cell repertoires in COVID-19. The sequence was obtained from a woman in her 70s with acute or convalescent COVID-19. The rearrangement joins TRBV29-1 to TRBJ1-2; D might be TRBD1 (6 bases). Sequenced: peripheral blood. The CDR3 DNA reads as TGCAGCGTTGTCCCTTCTAGACAGGCGAACTATGGCTACACCTTC. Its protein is CSVVPSRQANYGYTF.